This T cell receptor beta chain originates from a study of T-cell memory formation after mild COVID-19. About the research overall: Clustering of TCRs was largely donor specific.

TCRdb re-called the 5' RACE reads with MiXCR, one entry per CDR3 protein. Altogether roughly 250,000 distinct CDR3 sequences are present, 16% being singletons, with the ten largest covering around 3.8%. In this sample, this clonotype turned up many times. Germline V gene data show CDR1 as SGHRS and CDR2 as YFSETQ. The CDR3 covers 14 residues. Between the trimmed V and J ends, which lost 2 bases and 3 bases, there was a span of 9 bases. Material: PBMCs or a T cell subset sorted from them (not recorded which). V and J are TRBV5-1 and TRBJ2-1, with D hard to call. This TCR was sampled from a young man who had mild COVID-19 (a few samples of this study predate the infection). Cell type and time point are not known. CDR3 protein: CASSFDPSYNEQFF. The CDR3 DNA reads TGCGCCAGCAGCTTTGACCCAAGCTACAATGAGCAGTTCTTC.